A selection of T cell receptor beta chains follows, all from one sample in a study of T-cell memory formation after mild COVID-19. A single record per CDR3 protein comes from TCRdb applying MiXCR to the 5' RACE reads. The sample holds 250,000 to 350,000 distinct CDR3 sequences, approximately 14% seen once. Sequencing was done on a sample of PBMCs or a T cell subset sorted from them (not recorded which). These receptors were taken from a man aged 18 to 29 who had mild COVID-19 (a few samples of this study predate the infection). Cell type and time point are not known. Both conserved end residues are part of each CDR3. Each record gives: clone size, J gene, D gene, V gene, CDR3 DNA, CDR3 protein. A D gene is named only where the DNA matches it firmly. Not every row has a clone size; where given, it reads once, few, many or a size class.

clone size: few; J gene: TRBJ1-1; D gene: .; V gene: TRBV5-1; CDR3 DNA: TGCGCCAGCAGCACCGGTCGTATTATGAATTTCGAAGGAGCTTTCTTT; CDR3 protein: CASSTGRIMNFEGAFF
clone size: few; J gene: TRBJ1-2; D gene: .; V gene: TRBV12-3/TRBV12-4; CDR3 DNA: TGTGCCAGCAGCTTAGGAAAAGACGCTTCCTATGGCTACACCTTC; CDR3 protein: CASSLGKDASYGYTF
clone size: many; J gene: TRBJ2-3; D gene: .; V gene: TRBV7-2; CDR3 DNA: TGTGCCAGCAGCTTAGTGATGGATTGGGGGGGGGCCCCGCCGTATTTT; CDR3 protein: CASSLVMDWGGAPPYF
clone size: few; J gene: TRBJ2-5; D gene: .; V gene: TRBV12-3/TRBV12-4; CDR3 DNA: TGTGCCAGCAGTCTCGCCCTATGGACCCAGTACTTC; CDR3 protein: CASSLALWTQYF
clone size: few; J gene: TRBJ1-6; D gene: .; V gene: TRBV7-2; CDR3 DNA: TGTGCCAGCAGCCCCACTGGGCAGCCAAATTCACCCCTCCACTTT; CDR3 protein: CASSPTGQPNSPLHF
clone size: .; J gene: TRBJ2-6; D gene: .; V gene: TRBV18; CDR3 DNA: TGTGCCAGCTCTTCTGGGGTATCTGGGGCCAACGTCCTGACTTTC; CDR3 protein: CASSSGVSGANVLTF
clone size: .; J gene: TRBJ1-6; D gene: .; V gene: TRBV7-2; CDR3 DNA: TGTGCCAGCAGCCCGAAGGGATTTTATAATTCACCCCTCCACTTT; CDR3 protein: CASSPKGFYNSPLHF
clone size: .; J gene: TRBJ2-2; D gene: TRBD2; V gene: TRBV5-5; CDR3 DNA: TGTGCCAGCAGCTTTCTGGTGACTAGCGAAGGGACCGGGGAGCTGTTTTTT; CDR3 protein: CASSFLVTSEGTGELFF
clone size: few; J gene: TRBJ2-7; D gene: .; V gene: TRBV6-5; CDR3 DNA: TGTGCCAGCACCTCCAACGCGGAGGGCTACGAGCAGTACTTC; CDR3 protein: CASTSNAEGYEQYF
clone size: few; J gene: TRBJ2-2; D gene: TRBD1; V gene: TRBV7-9; CDR3 DNA: TGTGCCAGCACCTCGACAGGGAATGCCGGGGAGCTGTTTTTT; CDR3 protein: CASTSTGNAGELFF